This note documents a single T cell receptor beta chain sequence. Trimming pared 4 bases from V and 3 bases from J, leaving 18 bases between. The germline V gene has CDR1 SGHVS and CDR2 FNYEAQ. The CDR3 has 16 residues. The sample originates from a study of shared T cell receptors in the human thymus. The repertoire was sequenced with immunoSEQ multiplex PCR; TCRdb's copy has only in-frame clones and lacks some. The profile shows 600,000 to 900,000 clones, approximately 85% of them singletons. The same sample was also studied in work on human thymus T cells.

Material: thymocytes. This sequence joins TRBV7-6 and TRBJ1-1; D might be TRBD1 (6 bases). The receptor was isolated from a girl under three years old with a congenital heart defect. The CDR3 DNA reads as TGTGCCAGCAGCTCATCAATAGGCAGGGGAGACACTGAAGCTTTCTTT. Its translation is CASSSSIGRGDTEAFF.